This T cell receptor beta chain was found in a study of blood T cell repertoires in COVID-19. The method was immunoSEQ multiplex PCR; TCRdb's version includes in-frame clones alone and lacks a portion of them. This sample has about 82,000 clones, with about 82% found just once. This clone was seen only a few times. This CDR3 contains 13 residues. Trimming left V 4 bases short and J 2 bases short, with 7 bases between. The germline CDR1 and CDR2 sequences are LNHDA and SQIVND (reference sequence). The receptor was derived from an older man with active or convalescent COVID-19. Sequenced: peripheral blood. V gene TRBV19 combines with J gene TRBJ2-3; D remains unclear. CDR3 residues: CASSTGPTDTQYF. The CDR3 nucleotides read TGTGCCAGTAGTACTGGCCCCACAGATACGCAGTATTTT.